These T cell receptor beta chains were read from a single sample in a study of T-cell memory formation after mild COVID-19. TCRdb redid the calling of the 5' RACE reads with MiXCR, one entry per CDR3 protein. The sample records fewer than 350,000 distinct CDR3 sequences, roughly an eighth being singletons. The sample comprised PBMCs or a T cell subset sorted from them (not recorded which). The receptors stem from a man younger than 35 who had mild COVID-19 (a few samples of this study predate the infection). Cell type and time point are not known. Each CDR3 is given with its conserved first and last residue. The D gene is left open where the match is weak. Clone size is stated in some rows and not others, as once, few, many or a class when expanded.

TRBV18	TRBJ2-5	TRBD2	NA	TGTGCCAGCTCCCCGTACAGTAGCGGGGGAGGAGAGACCCAGTACTTC	CASSPYSSGGGETQYF
TRBV5-1	TRBJ2-2	TRBD2	NA	TGCGCCAGCAGCTTGGCACTAGCGTCCGGGGAGCTGTTTTTT	CASSLALASGELFF
TRBV20-1	TRBJ2-7	TRBD2	NA	TGCAGTGCTAGGGCCGAGCGGGGGGTGTACGAGCAGTACTTC	CSARAERGVYEQYF
TRBV12-3/TRBV12-4	TRBJ2-1	NA	NA	TGTGCCAGCAGTTGGGGGTTTGACCCCTACAATGAGCAGTTCTTC	CASSWGFDPYNEQFF
TRBV20-1	TRBJ2-5	TRBD2	NA	TGCAGTGCTACCAGGACTAGCGGGGGGACTTTCCAAGAGACCCAGTACTTC	CSATRTSGGTFQETQYF
TRBV29-1	TRBJ2-5	NA	NA	TGCAGCGTTGATACAGGCAGGTTTGGGACCCAGTACTTC	CSVDTGRFGTQYF
TRBV7-2	TRBJ1-6	NA	few	TGTGCCAGCAGCCCTGTTCCGGGAATGTGGAATTCACCCCTCCACTTT	CASSPVPGMWNSPLHF
TRBV5-1	TRBJ1-2	NA	NA	TGCGCCAGCAGCTTGGCCCGCGCGGGGGTCGGTGGCTATGGCTACACCTTC	CASSLARAGVGGYGYTF
TRBV5-1	TRBJ2-7	NA	NA	TGCGCCAGCAGGGGCCGGGGAGGGGGCGAGACCGAGCAGTACTTC	CASRGRGGGETEQYF
TRBV6-2/TRBV6-3	TRBJ2-1	TRBD2	few	TGTGCCAGCAGCGCATGGATGGTCGGGGGGTCGGATTCCTACAATGAGCAGTTCTTC	CASSAWMVGGSDSYNEQFF
TRBV15	TRBJ2-7	NA	few	TGTGCCACCAGCAGAGGAGTGGGTCAGGGATCAGAGCAGTACTTC	CATSRGVGQGSEQYF
TRBV20-1	TRBJ1-5	TRBD1	few	TGCAGTGCTCACGGAGCACAGGGGGCGCGCAATCAGCCCCAGCATTTT	CSAHGAQGARNQPQHF
TRBV5-1	TRBJ2-1	NA	many	TGCGCCAGCAGCGCCGCGGTCCTCTCCTACAATGAGCAGTTCTTC	CASSAAVLSYNEQFF
TRBV6-5	TRBJ2-1	TRBD2	many	TGTGCCAGCAGTTACGCAGCTAGCGGGCTGGGGAATGAGCAGTTCTTC	CASSYAASGLGNEQFF
TRBV5-5	TRBJ1-3	NA	few	TGTGCCAGCAGCTTGGGGGGACGGATCTCTGGAAACACCATATATTTT	CASSLGGRISGNTIYF
TRBV7-6	TRBJ2-2	TRBD1	many	TGTGCCAGCAGTCGACAGGGGAGCACCGGGGAGCTGTTTTTT	CASSRQGSTGELFF
TRBV29-1	TRBJ2-5	NA	many	TGCAGCGTCGGCCCTGGGACCCTGGAGACCCAGTACTTC	CSVGPGTLETQYF
TRBV7-9	TRBJ2-1	NA	few	TGTGCCAGCAGCTTATACGGAGGGAGCAATTGGCATGAGCAGTTCTTC	CASSLYGGSNWHEQFF
TRBV5-1	TRBJ2-1	NA	NA	TGCGCCAGCAGGGGTCCCGACAATGAGCAGTTCTTC	CASRGPDNEQFF
TRBV5-1	TRBJ1-1	NA	few	TGCGCCAGCAGCTTACAGGTTGTGAACACTGAAGCTTTCTTT	CASSLQVVNTEAFF
TRBV4-1	TRBJ1-1	TRBD1	few	TGCGCCAGCAGTACAGGTCCGGGACAGGGAAAGGACACTGAAGCTTTCTTT	CASSTGPGQGKDTEAFF
TRBV6-2/TRBV6-3	TRBJ2-3	TRBD1	NA	TGTGCCAGCAGTTTCATCCCGACAGGGGCGTACACAGATACGCAGTATTTT	CASSFIPTGAYTDTQYF
TRBV7-6	TRBJ2-6	NA	few	TGTGCCAGCAGCTTATATTCGCCTCGGGACCTAACCGTCTCTGGGGCCAACGTCCTGACTTTC	CASSLYSPRDLTVSGANVLTF
TRBV7-2	TRBJ2-1	TRBD2	few	TGTGCCAGCAGCCCGGGACTAGCGGGGGCTTTTGAGCAGTTCTTC	CASSPGLAGAFEQFF
TRBV7-6	TRBJ2-1	TRBD1	few	TGTGCCAGCAGCTCACGGACAGGGGGCTTCTACAATGAGCAGTTCTTC	CASSSRTGGFYNEQFF
TRBV7-2	TRBJ1-1	NA	NA	TGTGCCAGCAGCTTTGGGGCAATTATCACCGAGGACGCTGAAGCTTTCTTT	CASSFGAIITEDAEAFF
TRBV5-1	TRBJ2-2	NA	many	TGCGCCAGCAGCTTGGGGCAGGGCGGCACCGGGGAGCTGTTTTTT	CASSLGQGGTGELFF
TRBV9	TRBJ2-3	NA	few	TGTGCCAGCAGCGTACGGGGTCTCGAGCGGGCGCAGTATTTT	CASSVRGLERAQYF
TRBV7-2	TRBJ1-3	NA	NA	TGTGCCAGCAGTCCCCTAGCGTTGTGGGCCCCGGGTGGAAACACCATATATTTT	CASSPLALWAPGGNTIYF
TRBV9	TRBJ2-1	TRBD1	few	TGTGCCAGCAGGGGGACAGGAGCCTTTAATGAGCAGTTCTTC	CASRGTGAFNEQFF
TRBV4-1	TRBJ1-6	NA	NA	TGCGCCAGCAGCCAAGGGGTTAATTCACCCCTCCACTTT	CASSQGVNSPLHF
TRBV7-8	TRBJ1-2	NA	NA	TGTGCCAGCAGCTTCTCTTCCGGTGGCTACACCTTC	CASSFSSGGYTF
TRBV5-1	TRBJ1-4	NA	many	TGCGCCAGCAGACCGGACCCGTCTAATGAAAAACTGTTTTTT	CASRPDPSNEKLFF
TRBV5-4	TRBJ2-5	NA	few	TGTGCCAGCAGCTTGGCCGAGTACGAGACCCAGTACTTC	CASSLAEYETQYF
TRBV20-1	TRBJ2-4	NA	many	TGCAGTGCCCAATCGGGCAGTTCAACGGACATTCAGTACTTC	CSAQSGSSTDIQYF
TRBV7-9	TRBJ1-1	NA	few	TGTGCCAGCAGCTCTTGGTTGGGAAATCGGAACACTGAAGCTTTCTTT	CASSSWLGNRNTEAFF
TRBV20-1	TRBJ1-5	NA	NA	TGCAGTGCTAGTATGGCAGTTAATCAGCCCCAGCATTTT	CSASMAVNQPQHF
TRBV4-1	TRBJ1-5	NA	NA	TGCGCCAGCAGCCAAGTATATAATCAGCCCCAGCATTTT	CASSQVYNQPQHF
TRBV5-5	TRBJ1-4	NA	NA	TGTGCCAGCAGCTTAGAACTCCCTGGAGGGAATGAAAAACTGTTTTTT	CASSLELPGGNEKLFF
TRBV12-3/TRBV12-4	TRBJ1-1	TRBD1	many	TGTGCCAGCATCTTTTCCAGGGGGCCGAACACTGAAGCTTTCTTT	CASIFSRGPNTEAFF
TRBV4-1	TRBJ2-2	TRBD1	NA	TGCGCCAGCAGCCAAGTAATTCGTCGGGACAGGGGCGACACCGGGGAGCTGTTTTTT	CASSQVIRRDRGDTGELFF
TRBV11-2	TRBJ2-3	TRBD2	few	TGTGCCAGCAGCTTTGGCGCGGGGGGGGGCACAGATACGCAGTATTTT	CASSFGAGGGTDTQYF
TRBV7-2	TRBJ2-5	NA	many	TGTGCCAGCAGCTTACTACGTGGAGAGACCCAGTACTTC	CASSLLRGETQYF
TRBV5-1	TRBJ1-1	TRBD1	many	TGTGCCAGCAGCTTACAGGGGGTGGGCACTGAAGCTTTCTTT	CASSLQGVGTEAFF
TRBV6-6	TRBJ1-5	TRBD1	NA	TGTGCCAGCAGTTACCCTGGCGGACAGGGCAATCAGCCCCAGCATTTT	CASSYPGGQGNQPQHF
TRBV5-1	TRBJ1-1	NA	NA	TGCGCCAGCAGTCGACAGCCCGAGGTGAACACTGAAGCTTTCTTT	CASSRQPEVNTEAFF